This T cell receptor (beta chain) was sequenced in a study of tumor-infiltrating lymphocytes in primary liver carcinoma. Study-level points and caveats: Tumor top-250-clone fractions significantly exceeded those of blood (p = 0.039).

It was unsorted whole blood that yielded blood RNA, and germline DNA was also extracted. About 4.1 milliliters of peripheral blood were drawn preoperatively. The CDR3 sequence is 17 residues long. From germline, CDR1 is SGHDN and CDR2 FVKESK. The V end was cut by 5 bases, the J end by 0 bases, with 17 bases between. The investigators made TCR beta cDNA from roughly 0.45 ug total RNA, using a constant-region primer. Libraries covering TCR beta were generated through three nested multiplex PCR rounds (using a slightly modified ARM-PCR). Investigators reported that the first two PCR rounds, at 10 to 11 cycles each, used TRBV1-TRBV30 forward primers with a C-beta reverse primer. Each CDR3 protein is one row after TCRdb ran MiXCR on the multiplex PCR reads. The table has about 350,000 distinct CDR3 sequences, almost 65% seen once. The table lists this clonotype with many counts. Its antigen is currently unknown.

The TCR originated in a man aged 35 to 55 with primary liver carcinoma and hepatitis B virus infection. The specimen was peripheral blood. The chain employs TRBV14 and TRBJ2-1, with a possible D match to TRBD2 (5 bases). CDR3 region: CASSVRTLSFSYNEQFF. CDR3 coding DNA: TGTGCCAGCAGCGTGCGGACTCTTTCCTTCTCCTACAATGAGCAGTTCTTC.